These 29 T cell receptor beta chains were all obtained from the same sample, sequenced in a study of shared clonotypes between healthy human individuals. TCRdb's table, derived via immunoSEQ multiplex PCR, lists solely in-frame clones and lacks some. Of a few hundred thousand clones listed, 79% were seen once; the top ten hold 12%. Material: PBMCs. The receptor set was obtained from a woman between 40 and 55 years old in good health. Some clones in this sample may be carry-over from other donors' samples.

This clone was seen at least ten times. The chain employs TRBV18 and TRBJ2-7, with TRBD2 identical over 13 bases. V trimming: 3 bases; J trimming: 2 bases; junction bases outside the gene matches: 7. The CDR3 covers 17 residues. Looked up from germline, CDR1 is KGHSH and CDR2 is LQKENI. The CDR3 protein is CASSPSGLAGAAYEQYF. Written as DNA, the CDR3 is TGTGCCAGCTCACCCTCAGGACTAGCGGGAGCAGCCTACGAGCAGTACTTC.

CDR3 sequence: CASSMAFSYEQYF. CDR3 DNA: TGTGCCAGTAGTATGGCCTTCTCCTACGAGCAGTACTTC. V and J are TRBV19 and TRBJ2-7; D not certain. Per germline, CDR1 LNHDA and CDR2 SQIVND (reference sequence). Trimming removed 3 bases at V and 0 bases at J, with 6 bases between. The CDR3 extends over 13 amino acids.

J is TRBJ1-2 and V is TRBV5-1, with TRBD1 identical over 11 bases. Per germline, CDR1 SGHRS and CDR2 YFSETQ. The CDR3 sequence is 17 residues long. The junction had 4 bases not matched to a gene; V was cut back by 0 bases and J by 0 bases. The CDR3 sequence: CASSLEGQGETNYGYTF. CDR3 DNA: TGCGCCAGCAGCTTGGAGGGACAGGGGGAGACTAACTATGGCTACACCTTC.

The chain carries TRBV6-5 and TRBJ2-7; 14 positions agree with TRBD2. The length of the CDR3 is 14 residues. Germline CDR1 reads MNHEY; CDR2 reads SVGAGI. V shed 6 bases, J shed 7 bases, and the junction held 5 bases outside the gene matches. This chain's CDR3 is CASRGLAGAGEQYF. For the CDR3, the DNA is TGTGCCAGCAGGGGACTAGCGGGAGCCGGTGAGCAGTACTTC.

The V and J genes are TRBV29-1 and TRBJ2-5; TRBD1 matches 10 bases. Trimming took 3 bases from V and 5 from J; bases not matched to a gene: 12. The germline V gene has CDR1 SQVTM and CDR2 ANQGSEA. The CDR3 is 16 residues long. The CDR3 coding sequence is TGCAGCGTTGACGATGCCCGACAGGGGGCAGTGGAGACCCAGTACTTC. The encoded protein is CSVDDARQGAVETQYF. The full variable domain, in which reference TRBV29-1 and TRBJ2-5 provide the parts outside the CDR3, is SAVISQKPSRDICQRGTSLTIQCQVDSQVTMMFWYRQQPGQSLTLIATANQGSEATYESGFVIDKFPISRPNLTFSTLTVSNMSPEDSSIYLCSVDDARQGAVETQYFGPGTRLLVL.

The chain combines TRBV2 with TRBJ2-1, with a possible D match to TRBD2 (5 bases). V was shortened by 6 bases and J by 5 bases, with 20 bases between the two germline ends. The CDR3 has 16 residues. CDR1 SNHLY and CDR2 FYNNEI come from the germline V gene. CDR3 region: CASRPPPMGRNNEQFF. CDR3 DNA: TGTGCCAGCAGACCGCCCCCCATGGGGAGAAACAATGAGCAGTTCTTC.

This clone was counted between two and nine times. CDR3 protein: CASSVARANTGELFF. The CDR3 DNA is TGTGCCAGCAGCGTTGCGCGAGCGAACACCGGGGAGCTGTTTTTT. The J gene is TRBJ2-2, the V gene TRBV7-2; D call uncertain. Germline lookup yields CDR1 SGHTA and CDR2 FQGNSA. CDR3 length: 15 residues. V was clipped by 5 bases and J by 0 bases, with 10 bases between them.

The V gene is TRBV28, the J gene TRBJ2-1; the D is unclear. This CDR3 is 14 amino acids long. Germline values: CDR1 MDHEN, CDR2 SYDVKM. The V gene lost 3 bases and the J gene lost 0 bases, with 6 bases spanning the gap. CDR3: CASSFYSSYNEQFF. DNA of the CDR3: TGTGCCAGCAGTTTCTACAGCTCCTACAATGAGCAGTTCTTC. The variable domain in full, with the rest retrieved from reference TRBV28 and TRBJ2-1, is DVKVTQSSRYLVKRTGEKVFLECVQDMDHENMFWYRQDPGLGLRLIYFSYDVKMKEKGDIPEGYSVSREKKERFSLILESASTNQTSMYLCASSFYSSYNEQFFGPGTRLTVL.

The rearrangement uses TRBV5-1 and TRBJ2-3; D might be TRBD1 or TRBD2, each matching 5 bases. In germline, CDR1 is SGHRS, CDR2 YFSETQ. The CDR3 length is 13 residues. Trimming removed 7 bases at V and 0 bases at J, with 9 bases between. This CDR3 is CASQRDSTDTQYF. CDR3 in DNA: TGCGCCAGCCAACGGGACAGCACAGATACGCAGTATTTT. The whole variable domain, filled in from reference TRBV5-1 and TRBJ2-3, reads KAGVTQTPRYLIKTRGQQVTLSCSPISGHRSVSWYQQTPGQGLQFLFEYFSETQRNKGNFPGRFSGRQFSNSRSEMNVSTLELGDSALYLCASQRDSTDTQYFGPGTRLTVL.

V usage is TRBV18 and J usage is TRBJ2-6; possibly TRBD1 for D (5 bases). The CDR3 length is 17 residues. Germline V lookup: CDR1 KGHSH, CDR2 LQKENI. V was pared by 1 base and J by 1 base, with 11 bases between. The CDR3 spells CASSPQGHRSGANVLTF. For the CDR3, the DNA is TGTGCCAGCTCACCACAGGGGCACCGATCTGGGGCCAACGTCCTGACTTTC. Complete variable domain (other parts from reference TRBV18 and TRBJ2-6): NAGVMQNPRHLVRRRGQEARLRCSPMKGHSHVYWYRQLPEEGLKFMVYLQKENIIDESGMPKERFSAEFPKEGPSILRIQQVVRGDSAAYFCASSPQGHRSGANVLTFGAGSRLTVL.

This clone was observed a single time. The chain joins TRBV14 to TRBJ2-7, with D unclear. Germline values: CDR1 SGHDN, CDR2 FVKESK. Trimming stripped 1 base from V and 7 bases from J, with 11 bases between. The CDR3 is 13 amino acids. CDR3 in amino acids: CASSQAQYGEQYF. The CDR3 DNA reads TGTGCCAGCAGCCAAGCGCAGTATGGAGAGCAGTACTTC.

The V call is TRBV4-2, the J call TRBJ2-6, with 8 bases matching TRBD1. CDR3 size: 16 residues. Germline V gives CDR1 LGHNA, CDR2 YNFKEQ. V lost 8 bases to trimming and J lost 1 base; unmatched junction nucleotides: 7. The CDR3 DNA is TGTGCCAGCGGGACAGGCCCCTCATCTGGGGCCAACGTCCTGACTTTC. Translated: CASGTGPSSGANVLTF.

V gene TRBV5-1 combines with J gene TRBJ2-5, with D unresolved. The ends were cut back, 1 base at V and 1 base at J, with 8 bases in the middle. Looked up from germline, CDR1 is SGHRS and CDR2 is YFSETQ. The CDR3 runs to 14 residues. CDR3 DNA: TGCGCCAGCAGCTTGAGCTCGGTCCAAGAGACCCAGTACTTC. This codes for CASSLSSVQETQYF.

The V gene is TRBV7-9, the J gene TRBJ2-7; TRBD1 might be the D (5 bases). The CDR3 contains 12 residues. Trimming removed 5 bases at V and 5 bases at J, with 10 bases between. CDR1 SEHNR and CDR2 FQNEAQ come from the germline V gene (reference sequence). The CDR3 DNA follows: TGTGCCAGCAGCGTACAGGTCCACGAGCAGTACTTC. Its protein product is CASSVQVHEQYF.

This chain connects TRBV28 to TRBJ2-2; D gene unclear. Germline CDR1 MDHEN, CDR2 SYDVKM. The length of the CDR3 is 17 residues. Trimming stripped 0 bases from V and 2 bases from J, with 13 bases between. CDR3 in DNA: TGTGCCAGCAGTTTATGGGTGGCAAGGAGCAACACCGGGGAGCTGTTTTTT. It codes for CASSLWVARSNTGELFF.

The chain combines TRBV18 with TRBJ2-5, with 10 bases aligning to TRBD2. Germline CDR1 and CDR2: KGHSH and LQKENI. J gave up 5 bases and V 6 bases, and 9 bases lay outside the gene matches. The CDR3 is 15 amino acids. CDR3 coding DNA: TGTGCCAGCTCCCAGAGGACTAGCGGTCGGGAGACCCAGTACTTC. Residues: CASSQRTSGRETQYF. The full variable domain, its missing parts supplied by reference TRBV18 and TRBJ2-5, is NAGVMQNPRHLVRRRGQEARLRCSPMKGHSHVYWYRQLPEEGLKFMVYLQKENIIDESGMPKERFSAEFPKEGPSILRIQQVVRGDSAAYFCASSQRTSGRETQYFGPGTRLLVL.

CDR3 coding DNA: TGCGCCAGCAGCCCATTGGACGGACCGCAAGAGACCCAGTACTTC. Translating gives CASSPLDGPQETQYF. V and J are TRBV5-1 and TRBJ2-5, with unresolved D. Trimming left V 4 bases short and J 2 bases short, with 15 bases between. Per germline, CDR1 SGHRS and CDR2 YFSETQ. This CDR3 spans 15 amino acids.

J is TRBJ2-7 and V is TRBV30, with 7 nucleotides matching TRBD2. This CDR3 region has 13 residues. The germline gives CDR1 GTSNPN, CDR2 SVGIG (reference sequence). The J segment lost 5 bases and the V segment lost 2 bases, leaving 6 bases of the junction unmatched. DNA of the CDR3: TGTGCCTGGAGTCTTAGCGGGCTCAACGAGCAGTACTTC. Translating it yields CAWSLSGLNEQYF.

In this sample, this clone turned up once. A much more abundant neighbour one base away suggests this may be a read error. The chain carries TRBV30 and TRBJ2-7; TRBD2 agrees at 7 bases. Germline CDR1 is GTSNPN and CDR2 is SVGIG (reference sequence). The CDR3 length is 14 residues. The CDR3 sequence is CAWSVPGGGYERYF. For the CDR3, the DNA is TGTGCCTGGAGTGTACCCGGGGGAGGGTACGAGCGGTACTTC.

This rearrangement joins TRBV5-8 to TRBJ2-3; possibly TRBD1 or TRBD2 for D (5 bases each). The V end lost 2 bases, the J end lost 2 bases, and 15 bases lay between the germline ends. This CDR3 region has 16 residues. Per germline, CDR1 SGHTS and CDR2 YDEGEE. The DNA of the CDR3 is TGTGCCAGCAGCTTAGGGACGGCCTCTTACACAGATACGCAGTATTTT. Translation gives CASSLGTASYTDTQYF.

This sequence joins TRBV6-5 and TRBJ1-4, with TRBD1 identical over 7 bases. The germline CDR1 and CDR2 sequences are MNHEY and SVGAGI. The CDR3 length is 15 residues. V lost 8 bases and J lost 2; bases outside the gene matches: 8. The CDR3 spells CASGRGRRTNEKLFF. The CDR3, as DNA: TGTGCCAGCGGGAGGGGGCGACGGACTAATGAAAAACTGTTTTTT.

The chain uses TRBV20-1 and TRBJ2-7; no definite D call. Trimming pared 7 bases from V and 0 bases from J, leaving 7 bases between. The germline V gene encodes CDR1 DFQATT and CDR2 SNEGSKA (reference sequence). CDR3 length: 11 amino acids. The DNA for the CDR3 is TGCAGTGTGGACCGCTCCTACGAGCAGTACTTC. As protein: CSVDRSYEQYF.

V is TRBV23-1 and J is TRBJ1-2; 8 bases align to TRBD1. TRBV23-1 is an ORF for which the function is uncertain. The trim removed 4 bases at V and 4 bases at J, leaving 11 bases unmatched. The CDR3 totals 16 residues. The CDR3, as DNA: TGCGCCAGCAGTCGAAAGGCAGGGGGCTTTGGCTATGGCTACACCTTC. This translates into CASSRKAGGFGYGYTF.

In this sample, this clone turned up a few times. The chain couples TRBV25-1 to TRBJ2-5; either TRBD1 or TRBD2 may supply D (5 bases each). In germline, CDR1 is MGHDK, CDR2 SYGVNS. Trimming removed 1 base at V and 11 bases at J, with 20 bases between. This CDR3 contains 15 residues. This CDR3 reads CASSESGTYPRGQYF. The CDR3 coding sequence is TGTGCCAGCAGTGAATCAGGGACCTACCCGAGAGGGCAGTACTTC. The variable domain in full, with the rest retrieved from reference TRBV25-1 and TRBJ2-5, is EADIYQTPRYLVIGTGKKITLECSQTMGHDKMYWYQQDPGMELHLIHYSYGVNSTEKGDLSSESTVSRIRTEHFPLTLESARPSHTSQYLCASSESGTYPRGQYFGPGTRLLVL.

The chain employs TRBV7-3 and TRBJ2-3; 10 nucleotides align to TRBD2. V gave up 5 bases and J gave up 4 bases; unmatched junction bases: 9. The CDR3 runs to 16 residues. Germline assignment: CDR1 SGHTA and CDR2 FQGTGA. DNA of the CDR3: TGTGCCAGCAGCCCTGGGCTAGCGGGAGAAGCAGATACGCAGTATTTT. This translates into CASSPGLAGEADTQYF.

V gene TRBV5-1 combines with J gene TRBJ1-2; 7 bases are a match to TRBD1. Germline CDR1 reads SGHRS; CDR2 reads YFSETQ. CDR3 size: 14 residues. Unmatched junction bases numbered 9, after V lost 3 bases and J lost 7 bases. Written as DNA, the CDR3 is TGCGCCAGCAGCTGGACCCGGGACAGCCCTGGCTACACCTTC. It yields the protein CASSWTRDSPGYTF.

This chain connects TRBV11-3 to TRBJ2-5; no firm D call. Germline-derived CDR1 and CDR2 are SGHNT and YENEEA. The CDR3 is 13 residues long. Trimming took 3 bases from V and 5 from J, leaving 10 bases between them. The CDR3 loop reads CASSFGVGETQYF. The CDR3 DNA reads TGTGCCAGCAGCTTCGGTGTGGGCGAGACCCAGTACTTC.

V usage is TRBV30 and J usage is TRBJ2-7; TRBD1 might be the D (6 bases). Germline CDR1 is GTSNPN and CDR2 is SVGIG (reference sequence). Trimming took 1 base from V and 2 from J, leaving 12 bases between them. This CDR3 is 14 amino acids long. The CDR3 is CAWSGDKFTYEQYF. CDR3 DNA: TGTGCCTGGAGTGGGGACAAATTCACCTACGAGCAGTACTTC.

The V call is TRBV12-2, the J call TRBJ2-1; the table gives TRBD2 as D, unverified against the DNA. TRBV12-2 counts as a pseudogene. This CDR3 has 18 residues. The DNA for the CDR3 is TGTGCAAGTCGCTTACCGAAATTAGCGGGAGAGGGCTACAATGAGCAGTTCTTC. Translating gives CASRLPKLAGEGYNEQFF.